This T cell receptor (beta chain) was found in a study of T cell responses to AZD1222 COVID-19 vaccine. Only in-frame clones appear in the TCRdb table, and some are missing; sequencing was by immunoSEQ multiplex PCR. The table records approximately 140,000 clones, more than 90% of them present only once. The CDR3 consists of 18 residues. Germline V CDR1 and CDR2: LGHNA, YNFKEQ. J was trimmed by 2 bases and V by 3 bases; bases with no gene match: 8. The V call is TRBV4-2, the J call TRBJ2-6; 9 bases agree with TRBD1. This specimen was peripheral blood, taken 28 days after the second AZD1222 dose. This TCR derives from an adult who received the AZD1222 COVID-19 vaccine. CDR3 DNA: TGTGCCAGCAGCCAGGGACAGGGCGAGATGGCTGGGGCCAACGTCCTGACTTTC. Amino acid sequence: CASSQGQGEMAGANVLTF.